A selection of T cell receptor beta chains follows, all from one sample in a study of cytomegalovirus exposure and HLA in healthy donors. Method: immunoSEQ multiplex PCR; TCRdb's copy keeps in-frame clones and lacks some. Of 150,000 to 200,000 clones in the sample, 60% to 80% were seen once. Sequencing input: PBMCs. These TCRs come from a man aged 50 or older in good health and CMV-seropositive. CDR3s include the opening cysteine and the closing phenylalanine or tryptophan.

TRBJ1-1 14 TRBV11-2 CASSPAGGYTEAFF
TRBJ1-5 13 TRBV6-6 CASREGPNQPQHF
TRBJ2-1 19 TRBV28 CASSDPKLDRYGSYNEQFF
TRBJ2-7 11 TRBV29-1 CSVDRGYEQYF
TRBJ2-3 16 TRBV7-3 CASSLRGQGITDTQYF
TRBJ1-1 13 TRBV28 CASSVPPGRGAFF
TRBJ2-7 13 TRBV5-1 CASSPTGSYEQYF
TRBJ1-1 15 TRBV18 CASSPGLTMNTEAFF
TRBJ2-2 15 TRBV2 CASSASGGQFRELFF
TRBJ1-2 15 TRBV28 CASSSSFRGSYGYTF
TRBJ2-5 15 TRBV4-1 CASSQDRGARETQYF
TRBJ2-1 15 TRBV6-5 CASRSGTDIFNEQFF
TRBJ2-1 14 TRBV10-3 CAISVGLADNEQFF
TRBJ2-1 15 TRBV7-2 CASSLVEGPYNEQFF
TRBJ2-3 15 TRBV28 CASSALDGYTDTQYF
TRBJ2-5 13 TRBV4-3 CASSATGRETQYF
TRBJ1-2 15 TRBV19 CASSIVGTGDYGYTF
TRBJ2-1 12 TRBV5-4 CASSFQQGEQFF
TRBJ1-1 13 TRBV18 CASSRQGRTEAFF
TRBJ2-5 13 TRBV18 CASSPDRGETQYF
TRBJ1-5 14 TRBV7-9 CASSSTGNNQPQHF
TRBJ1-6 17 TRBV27 CASSFGRPPSYNSPLHF
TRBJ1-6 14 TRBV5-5 CASSFAQGGSPLHF
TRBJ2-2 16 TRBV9 CASSVILAGGTGELFF
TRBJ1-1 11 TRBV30 CAWSWRTEAFF
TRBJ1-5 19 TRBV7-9 CASSPYSGEGPYSNQPQHF
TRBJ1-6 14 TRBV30 CAWSVRGLSSPLHF